These 4 T cell receptor beta chains originate from one sample sequenced in a study of blood T cell repertoires in COVID-19. The repertoire was sequenced with immunoSEQ multiplex PCR; TCRdb's copy has only in-frame clones and lacks some. The table shows tens of thousands of clones, with 82% occurring only once. The sequenced material came from peripheral blood. The receptor source for this set is a woman in her sixties with acute or convalescent COVID-19.

The rearrangement uses TRBV27 and TRBJ1-1; D is perhaps TRBD1 (5 bases). Germline V gene lookup returns CDR1 MNHEY and CDR2 SMNVEV (reference sequence). V was pared by 6 bases and J by 0 bases, with 8 bases between. The CDR3 totals 13 residues. This chain's CDR3 is CASRDRLNTEAFF. The DNA of the CDR3 is TGTGCCAGCAGAGACAGACTGAACACTGAAGCTTTCTTT.

The CDR3 DNA reads as TGCGCCAGCAGCCAAGAGGGGACAGGGGGAAACATTCAGTACTTC. Protein: CASSQEGTGGNIQYF. The chain has TRBV4-3 and TRBJ2-4; TRBD1 agrees at 11 bases. With V trimmed by 0 bases and J by 6 bases, 1 base remained unmatched. The germline CDR1 and CDR2 sequences are LGHNA and YSLEER. The CDR3 totals 15 residues.

The V gene is TRBV7-2, the J gene TRBJ2-5, with TRBD1 matching over 8 bases. This CDR3 spans 15 amino acids. Germline-derived CDR1 and CDR2 are SGHTA and FQGNSA. V lost 3 bases, J lost 5 bases, and 8 bases stayed unmatched. The DNA for the CDR3 is TGTGCCAGCAGCTTCGACAGGGGCAAACGGGAGACCCAGTACTTC. Translated, it gives CASSFDRGKRETQYF.

DNA of the CDR3: TGTGCCAGCAGCTTTCAGGTGACCGGGGAGCTGTTTTTT. Its translation is CASSFQVTGELFF. The chain links TRBV5-4 to TRBJ2-2; D gene uncertain. The CDR3 length is 13 residues. With 2 bases removed from V and 5 bases from J, the gap between germline ends came to 7 bases. Germline CDR1 reads SGHNT; CDR2 reads YYREEE (reference sequence).